This entry describes one T cell receptor (beta chain). Its cognate antigen is unknown. Subsequent to a culture period of about nine days, CD4+ T cells were isolated. All study participants received two doses of BNT162b2 or mRNA-1273 vaccine. This record comes from a study of vaccination effects on CD4 cells after COVID-19. Study context: Antigen-specific CD4+ T cells were expanded (with viral peptide pools) by the ViraFEST assay ahead of sequencing.

Assay: immunoSEQ multiplex PCR; the TCRdb copy retains only in-frame clones and omits some. The table has approximately 70,000 clones, around 67% seen once; the top ten hold about 2%. Germline CDR1 LNHNV, CDR2 YYDKDF (reference sequence). There are 17 residues in the CDR3. V shed 1 base, J shed 4 bases, and the junction held 4 bases outside the gene matches. This clonotype originated in a human donor who received a COVID-19 vaccine. The chain is built from TRBV15 and TRBJ2-1, with 13 bases matching TRBD2. The starting material was CD4+ T cells from PBMCs cultured without peptide, obtained after COVID-19 vaccination. The chain's CDR3 is CATSRGGTSGVYNEQFF. The CDR3 DNA reads TGTGCCACCAGCAGAGGAGGGACTAGCGGGGTATACAATGAGCAGTTCTTC.